Sequencing of this T cell receptor (beta chain) was carried out in a study of cytomegalovirus exposure and HLA in healthy donors. Study at large: Tens of millions of unique TCR sequences came from HLA-typed donors in an early release.

Study observations and caveats: The study carried out a later analysis of TCR beta sequences. It associated around 17,000 of them with specific HLA alleles at a false discovery rate of 0.05. An assumption of roughly uniform sequencing depth across donors underlay the presence/absence analyses.

The primer mix had 60 Vbeta and 13 Jbeta primers. Per the original methods: Around 76 million unique TCR beta chains, 8.5 million to 14 million shared, were counted in a later analysis. Sequenced by immunoSEQ multiplex PCR; TCRdb stores in-frame clones only, minus some. V, J and clone size reflect that table, while D and trimming were determined from the DNA. This table holds 150,000 or so clones, approximately 83% found once. V was pared by 2 bases and J by 10 bases, with 9 bases of the junction left unmatched. The V gene's germline CDR1 is SGHRS and CDR2 YFSETQ. The CDR3 spans 15 residues. A note on this clone: Antigen unknown.

The chain recombines TRBV5-1 with TRBJ2-7, with 13 nucleotides matching TRBD2. The sequenced material came from PBMCs. The TCR comes from a male donor in good health and CMV-seronegative. The chain's CDR3 is CASSFGQTSGGLQYF. In nucleotides, the CDR3 is TGCGCCAGCAGCTTCGGCCAGACTAGCGGGGGGCTCCAGTACTTC.